These 29 T cell receptor beta chains were sequenced from one sample in a study of blood T cell repertoires in COVID-19. Produced via immunoSEQ multiplex PCR; TCRdb's table is partial and in-frame only. The sample lists 390,000 or so clones; about 87% were seen once. Specimen: peripheral blood. These TCRs come from a woman aged 25 to 39 with COVID-19, enrolled during active disease.

The chain uses TRBV27 and TRBJ2-5; TRBD2 matches at 12 bases. There are 16 residues in the CDR3. Per the germline V gene, CDR1 is MNHEY and CDR2 is SMNVEV (reference sequence). V shed 7 bases and J 4 bases; nucleotides not matched to a gene: 10. The CDR3 is CASKFRLAGDPETQYF. CDR3 nucleotide sequence: TGTGCCAGCAAATTCAGACTAGCGGGAGATCCAGAGACCCAGTACTTC.

The chain uses TRBV10-1 and TRBJ2-3; 11 bases map to TRBD2. In germline, CDR1 is WNHNN, CDR2 SYGVQD (reference sequence). This CDR3 region has 17 residues. J lost 8 bases, V lost 5 bases, and 15 bases had no gene match. The CDR3 reads CASSKRLTSGIEGTQYF. The CDR3, as DNA: TGCGCCAGCAGTAAGAGGTTGACTAGCGGGATTGAAGGTACGCAGTATTTT.

This clone came up once. The V and J genes are TRBV12-3 or TRBV12-4 and TRBJ1-1; no reliable D call. This CDR3 has 11 residues. Trimming took 7 bases from V and 6 from J, leaving 9 bases between them. The CDR3 DNA reads as TGTGCCAGCACCATGGGCCCTGAAGCTTTCTTT. Translated, it gives CASTMGPEAFF.

The V and J genes are TRBV2 and TRBJ2-1; 8 positions match TRBD2. V dropped 3 bases and J dropped 5; count of bases not matched to a gene: 9. This CDR3 comprises 16 residues. Germline assignment: CDR1 SNHLY and CDR2 FYNNEI. The CDR3 DNA reads as TGTGCCAGCAGTGACCCCCGGGAGGGCGAGGACAATGAGCAGTTCTTC. This sequence encodes CASSDPREGEDNEQFF.

The chain links TRBV27 to TRBJ2-5, with D possibly being TRBD2 (6 bases). From germline, CDR1 is MNHEY and CDR2 SMNVEV (reference sequence). The CDR3 contains 14 residues. The V and J ends lost 5 bases and 7 bases respectively, with 17 bases between them. CDR3 region: CASSIIRDSGTQYF. CDR3 in DNA: TGTGCCAGCAGTATAATCCGGGACTCAGGGACCCAGTACTTC.

This clone occurred a few times. V and J are TRBV19 and TRBJ1-1, with TRBD1 matching over 8 bases. V shed 6 bases and J 4 bases; nucleotides not matched to a gene: 4. There are 13 residues in the CDR3. Germline CDR1 reads LNHDA; CDR2 reads SQIVND (reference sequence). The CDR3 coding sequence is TGTGCCAGTAGCTACAGGGGGGGCACTGAAGCTTTCTTT. Amino acid sequence: CASSYRGGTEAFF.

The chain combines TRBV5-6 with TRBJ1-2, with D hard to call. The CDR3 is 16 amino acids. V dropped 2 bases and J dropped 2 bases, with 16 bases sitting between them. Germline V gene sequence: CDR1 SGHDT, CDR2 YYEEEE. In DNA, the CDR3 is TGTGCCAGCAGCTTCCGGTCTGAGACTAGAAACTATGGCTACACCTTC. It codes for CASSFRSETRNYGYTF.

The V and J genes are TRBV27 and TRBJ1-5; possibly TRBD1 for D (5 bases). Germline V gene lookup returns CDR1 MNHEY and CDR2 SMNVEV (reference sequence). V gave up 5 bases and J gave up 9 bases, with 11 bases separating them. This CDR3 is built from 12 residues. DNA of the CDR3: TGTGCCAGCAGTCCCCCAGGGTCGCCCCAGCATTTT. This codes for CASSPPGSPQHF.

The chain carries TRBV25-1 and TRBJ2-7; 12 bases are shared with TRBD2. The CDR3 totals 13 residues. Trimming cost V 5 bases and J 9 bases; bases outside gene matches: 5. Germline CDR1 MGHDK, CDR2 SYGVNS. The CDR3 DNA reads TGTGCCAGCAGTCAAGGGACTAGCGGGTTGCAGTACTTC. It is translated as CASSQGTSGLQYF.

The CDR3 DNA reads TGTGCCTGGAGTGCCCAGGGTCCCGGGGAGCTGTTTTTT. Translation: CAWSAQGPGELFF. The V and J genes are TRBV30 and TRBJ2-2, with a weak D call TRBD1 (5 bases). The germline V gene encodes CDR1 GTSNPN and CDR2 SVGIG (reference sequence). V was clipped by 1 base and J by 6 bases, with 9 bases between them. The CDR3 spans 13 residues.

V and J are TRBV7-9 and TRBJ2-7, with 8 bases fitting TRBD2. This CDR3 is 14 amino acids long. V was pared by 5 bases and J by 3 bases, with 6 bases of the junction left unmatched. Germline V gene lookup returns CDR1 SEHNR and CDR2 FQNEAQ (reference sequence). CDR3 sequence: CASSLTGTSYEQYF. CDR3 DNA sequence: TGTGCCAGCAGCCTAACCGGGACTAGCTACGAGCAGTACTTC.

The rearrangement joins TRBV24-1 to TRBJ1-1; unclear D gene. The CDR3 has 15 residues. V lost 3 bases and J lost 0, with 10 bases in between. Germline assignment: CDR1 KGHDR and CDR2 SFDVKD. CDR3 in DNA: TGTGCCACCAGTGATGGTACGGGGATGAACACTGAAGCTTTCTTT. Translated, it gives CATSDGTGMNTEAFF.

As regards this clone: Other DNA sequences within the sample encode an identical CDR3. The V gene is TRBV5-1, the J gene TRBJ1-1; D unresolved. The V and J ends lost 0 bases and 0 bases respectively, with 6 bases between them. Looked up from germline, CDR1 is SGHRS and CDR2 is YFSETQ. The length of the CDR3 is 14 residues. CDR3 amino acids: CASSLGGMNTEAFF. The CDR3 nucleotides are TGCGCCAGCAGCTTGGGAGGGATGAACACTGAAGCTTTCTTT.

The chain has TRBV6-2 or TRBV6-3 and TRBJ1-6; D gene uncertain. Germline CDR1 reads MNHEY; CDR2 reads SVGEGT. This CDR3 is built from 16 residues. The V and J ends lost 6 bases and 2 bases respectively, with 14 bases between them. DNA for the CDR3: TGTGCCAGCAGCCCGGACCTCGGGGCCTATAATTCACCCCTCCACTTT. It is translated as CASSPDLGAYNSPLHF.

The rearrangement joins TRBV19 to TRBJ2-3; D perhaps matches TRBD2 (5 bases). CDR1 and CDR2 from the germline V gene are LNHDA and SQIVND (reference sequence). Trimming stripped 4 bases from V and 2 bases from J, with 13 bases between. CDR3 length: 15 amino acids. CDR3 DNA: TGTGCCAGTAGTACATCGGGGTGGGTCACAGATACGCAGTATTTT. This encodes CASSTSGWVTDTQYF.

The J gene is TRBJ1-3, the V gene TRBV4-3; D gene ambiguous. The CDR3 is 15 residues long. Germline values: CDR1 LGHNA, CDR2 YSLEER. Trimming took 1 base from V and 0 from J, leaving 7 bases between them. DNA for the CDR3: TGCGCCAGCAGCCAAGGGCTCTCCTCTGGAAACACCATATATTTT. Amino acids: CASSQGLSSGNTIYF.

The CDR3 loop reads CASSLASGSRDEQFF. CDR3 DNA: TGTGCCAGCAGCTTAGCTAGCGGGAGTAGGGATGAGCAGTTCTTC. The V call is TRBV7-3, the J call TRBJ2-1, with 10 positions matching TRBD2. Germline assignment: CDR1 SGHTA and CDR2 FQGTGA. Trimming removed 2 bases from V and 8 bases from J; junction bases left unmatched: 6. The CDR3 runs to 15 residues.

V usage is TRBV6-5 and J usage is TRBJ2-3, with D maybe TRBD1 (6 bases). The CDR3 sequence is 14 residues long. V was cut by 2 bases and J by 5 bases, with 11 bases left in between. Looked up from germline, CDR1 is MNHEY and CDR2 is SVGAGI. The CDR3 reads CASSYEDRLDTQYF. The CDR3 bases are TGTGCCAGCAGTTACGAGGACAGATTAGATACGCAGTATTTT.

The rearrangement links TRBV5-6 to TRBJ2-3; 10 nucleotides match TRBD2. Germline V gives CDR1 SGHDT, CDR2 YYEEEE. CDR3 length: 17 residues. The J segment lost 6 bases and the V segment lost 4 bases, leaving 14 bases of the junction unmatched. This chain's CDR3 is CASSKPTSGRAGDTQYF. DNA of the CDR3: TGTGCCAGCAGCAAACCAACGAGCGGGAGGGCAGGGGATACGCAGTATTTT.

The V gene is TRBV6-5, the J gene TRBJ1-2; unclear D gene. Trimming pared 7 bases from V and 8 bases from J, leaving 14 bases between. Germline-derived CDR1 and CDR2 are MNHEY and SVGAGI. CDR3 length equals 12 residues. Here the CDR3 reads CASTVGVSGYTF. The CDR3 region has the DNA TGTGCCAGCACGGTGGGCGTGAGCGGCTACACCTTC.

This chain uses TRBV4-2 with TRBJ2-6, with D possibly TRBD2 on 6 matching bases. Germline CDR1 is LGHNA and CDR2 is YNFKEQ. The CDR3 covers 19 residues. V was shortened by 0 bases and J by 0 bases, with 15 bases between the two germline ends. The CDR3 coding sequence is TGTGCCAGCAGCCAAGATCATCGGGGCGGGGTCTCTGGGGCCAACGTCCTGACTTTC. Its translation: CASSQDHRGGVSGANVLTF.

Here the CDR3 DNA reads TGTGCCAGCAGCTCGAAGGGACAGCCCCTAAACATTCAGTACTTC. Translation gives CASSSKGQPLNIQYF. The chain recombines TRBV5-4 with TRBJ2-4; 7 bases align to TRBD1. Germline V gives CDR1 SGHNT, CDR2 YYREEE (reference sequence). CDR3 length: 15 residues. Losses at the gene ends were 3 bases for V and 6 bases for J; bases not matched to a gene: 9.

This clone has a single count. This chain uses TRBV28 with TRBJ2-1, with D hard to call. The CDR3 extends over 12 amino acids. Germline V gene data show CDR1 as MDHEN and CDR2 as SYDVKM. Trimming took off 3 bases at V and 8 bases at J, with 8 bases between the two ends. The CDR3 is CASSFRFDEQFF. The DNA for the CDR3 is TGTGCCAGCAGTTTTCGGTTCGATGAGCAGTTCTTC.

This chain joins TRBV27 and TRBJ2-7; TRBD2 matches at 7 bases. The CDR3 has 18 residues. Germline CDR1 and CDR2: MNHEY and SMNVEV (reference sequence). V shed 0 bases and J 6 bases; nucleotides not matched to a gene: 17. The chain's CDR3 is CASSLSASLGHTSVEQYF. The CDR3 DNA follows: TGTGCCAGCAGTTTATCAGCGAGCCTGGGGCATACTAGCGTCGAGCAGTACTTC.

This clone occurred once. This rearrangement joins TRBV18 to TRBJ1-1; maybe TRBD1 (6 bases). Germline V gives CDR1 KGHSH, CDR2 LQKENI. The CDR3 is 16 amino acids. Trimming stripped 2 bases from V and 2 bases from J, with 15 bases between. The CDR3 is CASSPAGRGGNTEAFF. The CDR3 DNA reads as TGTGCCAGCTCACCAGCGGGGCGCGGGGGCAACACTGAAGCTTTCTTT.

About this clone: This specimen includes other DNA sequences encoding the same CDR3. In DNA, the CDR3 is TGTGCCAGCAGCCAGGCCGGGACTGAAGCTTTCTTT. Translated: CASSQAGTEAFF. The rearrangement joins TRBV3-1 (or the pseudogene TRBV3-2) to TRBJ1-1; D remains ambiguous. The CDR3 consists of 12 residues. CDR1 and CDR2 from the germline V gene are LGHDT and YNNKEL (reference sequence). Trimming took off 3 bases at V and 5 bases at J, with 7 bases between the two ends.

Only a few counts were recorded for this clone. The V and J genes are TRBV7-2 and TRBJ2-1, with 7 bases aligning to TRBD2. This CDR3 contains 16 residues. Looked up from germline, CDR1 is SGHTA and CDR2 is FQGNSA. V was pared by 5 bases and J by 2 bases, with 9 bases of the junction left unmatched. The CDR3 loop reads CASSPPEGTTYNEQFF. The CDR3 region has the DNA TGTGCCAGCAGCCCGCCCGAAGGGACTACCTACAATGAGCAGTTCTTC. The full variable domain, its missing parts supplied by reference TRBV7-2 and TRBJ2-1, is GAGVSQSPSNKVTEKGKDVELRCDPISGHTALYWYRQSLGQGLEFLIYFQGNSAPDKSGLPSDRFSAERTGGSVSTLTIQRTQQEDSAVYLCASSPPEGTTYNEQFFGPGTRLTVL.

The chain joins TRBV4-3 to TRBJ1-2; the D is unclear. The CDR3 sequence is 15 residues long. Trimming took 0 bases from V and 1 from J, leaving 9 bases between them. The germline gives CDR1 LGHNA, CDR2 YSLEER. For the CDR3, the DNA is TGCGCCAGCAGCCAAGATGGCAGGAATAACTATGGCTACACCTTC. This sequence encodes CASSQDGRNNYGYTF.

The chain employs TRBV6-2 or TRBV6-3 and TRBJ1-3; D gene ambiguous. V lost 4 bases to trimming and J lost 2 bases, with 12 bases between them. This CDR3 contains 15 residues. Germline-derived CDR1 and CDR2 are MNHEY and SVGEGT. CDR3 loop: CASSSIDSTGNTIYF. The CDR3 DNA sequence: TGTGCCAGCAGTTCCATTGACTCCACTGGAAACACCATATATTTT.